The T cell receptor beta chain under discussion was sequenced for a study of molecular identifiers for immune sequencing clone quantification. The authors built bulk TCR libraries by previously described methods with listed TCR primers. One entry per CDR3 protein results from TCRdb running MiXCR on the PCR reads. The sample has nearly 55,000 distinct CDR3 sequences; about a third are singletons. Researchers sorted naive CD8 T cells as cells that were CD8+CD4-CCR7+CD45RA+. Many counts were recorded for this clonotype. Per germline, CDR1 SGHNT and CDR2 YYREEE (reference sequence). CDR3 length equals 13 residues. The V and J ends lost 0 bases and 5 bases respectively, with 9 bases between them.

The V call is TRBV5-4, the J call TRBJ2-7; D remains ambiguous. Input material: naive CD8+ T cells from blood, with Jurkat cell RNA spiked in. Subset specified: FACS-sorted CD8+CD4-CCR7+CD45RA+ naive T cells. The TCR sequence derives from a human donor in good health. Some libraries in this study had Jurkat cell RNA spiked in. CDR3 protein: CASSLGAVHEQYF. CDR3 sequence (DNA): TGTGCCAGCAGCTTGGGGGCAGTCCACGAGCAGTACTTC.